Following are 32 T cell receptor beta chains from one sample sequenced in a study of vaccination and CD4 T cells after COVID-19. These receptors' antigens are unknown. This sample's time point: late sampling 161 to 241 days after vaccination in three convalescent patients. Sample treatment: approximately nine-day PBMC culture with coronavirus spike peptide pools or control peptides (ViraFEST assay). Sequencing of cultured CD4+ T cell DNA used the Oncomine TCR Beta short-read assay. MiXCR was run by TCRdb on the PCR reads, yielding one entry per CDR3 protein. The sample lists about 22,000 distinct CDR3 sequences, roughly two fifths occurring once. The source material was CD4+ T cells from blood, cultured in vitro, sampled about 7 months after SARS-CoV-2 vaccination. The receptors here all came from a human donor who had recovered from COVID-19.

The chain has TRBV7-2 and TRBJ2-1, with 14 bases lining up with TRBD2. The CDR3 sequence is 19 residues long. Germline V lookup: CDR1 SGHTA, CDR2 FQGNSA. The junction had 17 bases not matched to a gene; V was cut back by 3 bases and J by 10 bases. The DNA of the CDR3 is TGTGCCAGCAGCTTCGCCGGGACTAGCGGGAGTGGGGCCTTCAACGAGCAGTTCTTC. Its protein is CASSFAGTSGSGAFNEQFF.

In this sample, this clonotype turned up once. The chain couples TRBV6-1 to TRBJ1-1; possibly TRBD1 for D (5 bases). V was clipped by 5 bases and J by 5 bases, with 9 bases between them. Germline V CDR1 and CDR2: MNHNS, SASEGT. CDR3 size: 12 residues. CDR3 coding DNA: TGTGCCAGCAGTACTAGGGGAACTGAAGCTTTCTTT. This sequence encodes CASSTRGTEAFF.

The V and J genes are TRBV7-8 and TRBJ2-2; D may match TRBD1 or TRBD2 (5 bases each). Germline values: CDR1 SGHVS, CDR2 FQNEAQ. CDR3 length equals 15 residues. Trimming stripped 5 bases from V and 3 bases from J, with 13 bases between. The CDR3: CASSTTGPDTGELFF. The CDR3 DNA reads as TGTGCCAGCAGCACTACGGGACCCGACACCGGGGAGCTGTTTTTT.

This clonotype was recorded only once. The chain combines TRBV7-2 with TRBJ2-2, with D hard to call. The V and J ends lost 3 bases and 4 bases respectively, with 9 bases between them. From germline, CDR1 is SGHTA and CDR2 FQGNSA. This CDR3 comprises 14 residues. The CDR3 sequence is CASSFSASTGELFF. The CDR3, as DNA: TGTGCCAGCAGCTTTTCGGCGAGCACCGGGGAGCTGTTTTTT.

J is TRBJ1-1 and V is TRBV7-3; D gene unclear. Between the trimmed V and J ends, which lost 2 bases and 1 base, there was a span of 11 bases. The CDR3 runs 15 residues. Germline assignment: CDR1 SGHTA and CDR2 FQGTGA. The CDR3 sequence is CASSLSGSSNTEAFF. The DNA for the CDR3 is TGTGCCAGCAGCTTATCGGGGTCTTCGAACACTGAAGCTTTCTTT.

The CDR3 here is CASSHGGPGLREQYF. CDR3 nucleotide sequence: TGTGCCAGCAGCCATGGGGGTCCCGGACTGCGGGAGCAGTACTTC. The chain combines TRBV6-1 with TRBJ2-7; D possibly uses TRBD1 or TRBD2 (5 bases each). Looked up from germline, CDR1 is MNHNS and CDR2 is SASEGT. The CDR3 length is 15 residues. With 6 bases removed from V and 7 bases from J, the gap between germline ends came to 22 bases.

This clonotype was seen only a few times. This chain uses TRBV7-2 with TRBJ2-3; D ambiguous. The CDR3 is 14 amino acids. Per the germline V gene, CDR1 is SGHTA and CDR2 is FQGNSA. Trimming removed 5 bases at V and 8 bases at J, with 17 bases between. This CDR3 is CASSPTPGSGTQYF. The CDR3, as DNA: TGTGCCAGCAGCCCCACGCCGGGTAGTGGTACGCAGTATTTT.

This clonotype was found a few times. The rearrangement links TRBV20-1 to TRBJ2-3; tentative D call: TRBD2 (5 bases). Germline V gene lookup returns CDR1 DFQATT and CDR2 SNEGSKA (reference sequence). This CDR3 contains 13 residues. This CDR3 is CTQADRRTDTQYF. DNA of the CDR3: TGCACCCAAGCGGACCGTCGCACAGATACGCAGTATTTT.

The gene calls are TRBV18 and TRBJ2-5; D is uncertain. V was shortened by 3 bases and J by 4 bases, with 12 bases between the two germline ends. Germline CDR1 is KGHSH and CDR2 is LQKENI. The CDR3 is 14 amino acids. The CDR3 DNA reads TGTGCCAGCTCACCCAGTCCCTCCCCAGAGACCCAGTACTTC. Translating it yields CASSPSPSPETQYF. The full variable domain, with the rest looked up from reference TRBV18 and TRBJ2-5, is NAGVMQNPRHLVRRRGQEARLRCSPMKGHSHVYWYRQLPEEGLKFMVYLQKENIIDESGMPKERFSAEFPKEGPSILRIQQVVRGDSAAYFCASSPSPSPETQYFGPGTRLLVL.

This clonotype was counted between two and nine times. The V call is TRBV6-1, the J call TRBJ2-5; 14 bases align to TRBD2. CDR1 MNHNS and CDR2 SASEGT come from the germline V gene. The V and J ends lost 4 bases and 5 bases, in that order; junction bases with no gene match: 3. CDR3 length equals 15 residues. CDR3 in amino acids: CASSGLAGGPETQYF. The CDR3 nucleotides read TGTGCCAGCAGTGGACTAGCGGGGGGGCCGGAGACCCAGTACTTC.

The DNA for the CDR3 is TGCAGTGCTAGAGAGGGCACAGATACGCAGTATTTT. This encodes CSAREGTDTQYF. The V gene is TRBV20-1, the J gene TRBJ2-3; no reliable D call. The CDR3 sequence is 12 residues long. CDR1 and CDR2 from the germline V gene are DFQATT and SNEGSKA (reference sequence). V shed 0 bases and J shed 1 base, with 2 bases lying between them.

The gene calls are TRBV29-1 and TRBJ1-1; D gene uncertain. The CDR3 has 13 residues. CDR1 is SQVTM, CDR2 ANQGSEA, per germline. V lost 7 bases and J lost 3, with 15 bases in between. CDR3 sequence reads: CSGVPYRDTEAFF. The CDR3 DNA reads TGCAGCGGGGTCCCCTATAGAGACACTGAAGCTTTCTTT.

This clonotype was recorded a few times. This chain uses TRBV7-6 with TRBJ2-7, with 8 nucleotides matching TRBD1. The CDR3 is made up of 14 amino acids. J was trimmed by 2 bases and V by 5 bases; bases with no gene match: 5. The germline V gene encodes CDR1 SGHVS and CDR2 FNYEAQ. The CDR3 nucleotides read TGTGCCAGCAGCCCAAGACAGGGGCCCTACGAGCAGTACTTC. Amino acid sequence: CASSPRQGPYEQYF.

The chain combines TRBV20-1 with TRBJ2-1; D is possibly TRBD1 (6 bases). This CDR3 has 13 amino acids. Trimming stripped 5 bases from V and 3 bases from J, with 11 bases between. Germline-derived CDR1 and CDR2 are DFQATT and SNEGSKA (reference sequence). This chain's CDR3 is CSALEDSYNEQFF. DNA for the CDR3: TGCAGTGCTTTAGAGGACAGCTACAATGAGCAGTTCTTC.

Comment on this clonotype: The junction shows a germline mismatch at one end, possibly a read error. The CDR3 DNA sequence: TGTGCCAGCAGTTACTCGGTGGAGGGAAACACCATATATTTT. As protein: CASSYSVEGNTIYF. The J gene is TRBJ1-3, the V gene TRBV6-4; the D is unclear. This CDR3 contains 14 residues. Germline assignment: CDR1 MRHNA and CDR2 SNTAGT.

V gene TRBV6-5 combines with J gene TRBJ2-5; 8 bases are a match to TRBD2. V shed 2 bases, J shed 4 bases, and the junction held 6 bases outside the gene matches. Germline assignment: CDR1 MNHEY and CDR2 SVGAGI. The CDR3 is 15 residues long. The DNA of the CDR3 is TGTGCCAGCAGTTACACCGGGGGGGCCTTAGAGACCCAGTACTTC. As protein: CASSYTGGALETQYF.

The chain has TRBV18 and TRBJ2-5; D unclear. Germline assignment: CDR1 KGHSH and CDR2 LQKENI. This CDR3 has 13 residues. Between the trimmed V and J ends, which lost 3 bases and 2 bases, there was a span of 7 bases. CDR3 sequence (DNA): TGTGCCAGCTCACCCATGAGGCAAGAGACCCAGTACTTC. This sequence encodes CASSPMRQETQYF.

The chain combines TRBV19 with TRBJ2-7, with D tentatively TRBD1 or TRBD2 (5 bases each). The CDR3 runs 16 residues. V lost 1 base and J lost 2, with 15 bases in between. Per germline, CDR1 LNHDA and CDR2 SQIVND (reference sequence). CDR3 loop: CASSIGPGAATYEQYF. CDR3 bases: TGTGCCAGTAGTATAGGTCCCGGGGCAGCGACCTACGAGCAGTACTTC.

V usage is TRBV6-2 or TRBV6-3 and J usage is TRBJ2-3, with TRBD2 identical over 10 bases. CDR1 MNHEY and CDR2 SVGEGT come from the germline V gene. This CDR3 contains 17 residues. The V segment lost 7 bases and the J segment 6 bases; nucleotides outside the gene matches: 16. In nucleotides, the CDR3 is TGTGCCAGCAAGGGCCAAAGCGGGAGGGCCGTTTCGGATACGCAGTATTTT. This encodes CASKGQSGRAVSDTQYF.

This chain's CDR3 is CATSRVWDFQQYF. The CDR3 DNA sequence: TGTGCCACCAGCAGAGTCTGGGACTTCCAGCAGTACTTC. The chain recombines TRBV15 with TRBJ2-7, with D maybe TRBD2 (6 bases). The V gene's germline CDR1 is LNHNV and CDR2 YYDKDF (reference sequence). V lost 1 base, J lost 8 bases, and 12 bases lay in between. This CDR3 is built from 13 residues.

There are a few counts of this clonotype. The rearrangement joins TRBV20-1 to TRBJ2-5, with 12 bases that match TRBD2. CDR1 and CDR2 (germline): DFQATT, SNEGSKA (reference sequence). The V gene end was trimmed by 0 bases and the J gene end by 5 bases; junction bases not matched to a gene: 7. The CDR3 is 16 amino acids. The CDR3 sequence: CSARDTTSGSWETQYF. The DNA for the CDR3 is TGCAGTGCTAGAGACACGACTAGCGGGAGCTGGGAGACCCAGTACTTC.

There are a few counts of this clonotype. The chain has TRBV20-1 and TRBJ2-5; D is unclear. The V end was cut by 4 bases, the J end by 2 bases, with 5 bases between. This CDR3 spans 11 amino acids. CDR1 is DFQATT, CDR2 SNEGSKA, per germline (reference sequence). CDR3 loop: CSANRQETQYF. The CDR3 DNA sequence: TGCAGTGCTAACAGACAAGAGACCCAGTACTTC.

CDR3 coding DNA: TGTGCCAGCAGCCTTATCGGAGGGAACACCATATATTTT. Protein sequence: CASSLIGGNTIYF. The chain carries TRBV7-2 and TRBJ1-3; D gene unclear. The CDR3 is made up of 13 amino acids. The germline V and J ends were trimmed by 5 bases and 7 bases, with 12 bases remaining between them. From germline, CDR1 is SGHTA and CDR2 FQGNSA.

The CDR3 loop reads CASSRRRDSFTDTQYF. CDR3 in DNA: TGTGCCAGCAGCCGACGCCGGGACAGCTTCACAGATACGCAGTATTTT. This rearrangement joins TRBV6-1 to TRBJ2-3; 7 bases agree with TRBD1. CDR1 MNHNS and CDR2 SASEGT come from the germline V gene. After removal of 6 bases from V and 2 bases from J, the junction contained 11 bases not matched to a gene. The CDR3 totals 16 residues.

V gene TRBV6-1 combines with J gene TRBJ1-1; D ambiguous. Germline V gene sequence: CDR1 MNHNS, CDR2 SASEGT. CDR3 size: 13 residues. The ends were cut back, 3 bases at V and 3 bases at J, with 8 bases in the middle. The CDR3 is CASSEYGDTEAFF. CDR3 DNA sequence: TGTGCCAGCAGTGAGTATGGGGACACTGAAGCTTTCTTT.

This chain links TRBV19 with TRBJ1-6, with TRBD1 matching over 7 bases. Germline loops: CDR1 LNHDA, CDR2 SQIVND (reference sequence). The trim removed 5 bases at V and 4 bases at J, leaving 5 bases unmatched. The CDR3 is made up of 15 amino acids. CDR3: CASSGGRGYNSPLHF. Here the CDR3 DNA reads TGTGCCAGTAGTGGTGGCAGGGGGTATAATTCACCCCTCCACTTT. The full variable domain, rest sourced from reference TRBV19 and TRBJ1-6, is DGGITQSPKYLFRKEGQNVTLSCEQNLNHDAMYWYRQDPGQGLRLIYYSQIVNDFQKGDIAEGYSVSREKKESFPLTVTSAQKNPTAFYLCASSGGRGYNSPLHFGNGTRLTVT.

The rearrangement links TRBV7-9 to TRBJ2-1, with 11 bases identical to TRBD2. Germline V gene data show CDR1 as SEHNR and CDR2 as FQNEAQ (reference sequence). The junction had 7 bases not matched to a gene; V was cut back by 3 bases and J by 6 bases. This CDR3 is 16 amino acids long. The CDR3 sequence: CASSFPLAGGTNEQFF. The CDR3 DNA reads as TGTGCCAGCAGCTTTCCCCTAGCGGGAGGAACCAATGAGCAGTTCTTC.

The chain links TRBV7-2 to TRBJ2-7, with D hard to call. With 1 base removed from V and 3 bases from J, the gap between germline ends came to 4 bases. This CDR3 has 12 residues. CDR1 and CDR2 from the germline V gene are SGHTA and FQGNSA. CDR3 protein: CASSLDYYEQYF. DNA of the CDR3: TGTGCCAGCAGCTTAGATTACTACGAGCAGTACTTC.

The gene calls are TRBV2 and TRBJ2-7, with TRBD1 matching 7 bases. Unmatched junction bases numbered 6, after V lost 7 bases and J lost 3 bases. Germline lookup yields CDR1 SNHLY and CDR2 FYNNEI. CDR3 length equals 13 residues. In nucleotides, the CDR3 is TGTGCCAGCATGAGGGACAGTAGCTACGAGCAGTACTTC. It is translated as CASMRDSSYEQYF.

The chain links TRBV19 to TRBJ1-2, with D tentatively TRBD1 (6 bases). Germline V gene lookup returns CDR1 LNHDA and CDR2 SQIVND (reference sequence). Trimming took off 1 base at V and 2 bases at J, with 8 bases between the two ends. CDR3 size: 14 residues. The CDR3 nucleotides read TGTGCCAGTAGTATAGTGAGGGGGAACTATGGCTACACCTTC. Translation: CASSIVRGNYGYTF.

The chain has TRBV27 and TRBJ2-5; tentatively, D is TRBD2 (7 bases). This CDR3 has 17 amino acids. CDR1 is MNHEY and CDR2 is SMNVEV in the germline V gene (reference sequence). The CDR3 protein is CACQASGGLRSGRTQYF. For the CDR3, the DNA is TGTGCGTGCCAAGCCTCCGGGGGGCTCAGATCTGGTAGGACCCAGTACTTC.

CDR3 nucleotide sequence: TGTGCCAGCAGCGGAACAGGGTCGAGCTCCTACAATGAGCAGTTCTTC. Protein sequence: CASSGTGSSSYNEQFF. The chain combines TRBV7-2 with TRBJ2-1, with a possible D match to TRBD1 (6 bases). Per germline, CDR1 SGHTA and CDR2 FQGNSA. Trimming removed 5 bases from V and 0 bases from J, with 14 bases in between. This CDR3 is 16 amino acids long.